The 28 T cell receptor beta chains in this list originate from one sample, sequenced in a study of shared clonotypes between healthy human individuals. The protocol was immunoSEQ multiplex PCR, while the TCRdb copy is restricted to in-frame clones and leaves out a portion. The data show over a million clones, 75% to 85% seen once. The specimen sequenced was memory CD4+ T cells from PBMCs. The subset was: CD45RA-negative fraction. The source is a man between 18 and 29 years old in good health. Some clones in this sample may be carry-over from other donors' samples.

The CDR3 DNA reads TGCGCCAGCAGCCTCGGGACGGCGGGGGCCTACGAGCAGTACTTC. Protein: CASSLGTAGAYEQYF. The chain carries TRBV4-1 and TRBJ2-7; 7 bases align to TRBD2. J lost 2 bases, V lost 4 bases, and 8 bases had no gene match. This CDR3 spans 15 amino acids. CDR1 is MGHRA, CDR2 YSYEKL, per germline.

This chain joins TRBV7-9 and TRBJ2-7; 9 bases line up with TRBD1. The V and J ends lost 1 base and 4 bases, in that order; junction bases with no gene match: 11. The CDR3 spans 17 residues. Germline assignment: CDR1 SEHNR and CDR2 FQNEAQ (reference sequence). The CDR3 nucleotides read TGTGCCAGCAGCTTAGAAACATGGACAGGGACAGGGTACGAGCAGTACTTC. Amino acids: CASSLETWTGTGYEQYF.

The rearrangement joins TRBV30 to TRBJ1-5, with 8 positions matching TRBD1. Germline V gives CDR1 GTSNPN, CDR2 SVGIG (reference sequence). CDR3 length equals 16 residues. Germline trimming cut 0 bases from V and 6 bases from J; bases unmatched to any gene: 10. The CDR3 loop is CAWSVPRQGNSQPQHF. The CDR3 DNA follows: TGTGCCTGGAGTGTACCTAGACAGGGGAACAGTCAGCCCCAGCATTTT. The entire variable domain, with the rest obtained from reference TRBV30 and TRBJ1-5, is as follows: SQTIHQWPATLVQPVGSPLSLECTVEGTSNPNLYWYRQAAGRGLQLLFYSVGIGQISSEVPQNLSASRPQDRQFILSSKKLLLSDSGFYLCAWSVPRQGNSQPQHFGDGTRLSIL.

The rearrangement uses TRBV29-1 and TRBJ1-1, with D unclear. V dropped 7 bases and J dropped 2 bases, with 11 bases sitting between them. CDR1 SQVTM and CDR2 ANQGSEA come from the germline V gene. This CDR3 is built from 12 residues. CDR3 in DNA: TGCAGCGCCGGGGTGGGTAACACTGAAGCTTTCTTT. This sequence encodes CSAGVGNTEAFF.

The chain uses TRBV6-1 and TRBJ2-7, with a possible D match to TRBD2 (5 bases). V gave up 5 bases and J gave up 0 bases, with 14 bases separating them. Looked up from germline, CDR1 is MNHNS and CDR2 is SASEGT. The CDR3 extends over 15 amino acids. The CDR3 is CASSTIAIPSYEQYF. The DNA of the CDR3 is TGTGCCAGCAGTACTATAGCGATTCCCTCCTACGAGCAGTACTTC.

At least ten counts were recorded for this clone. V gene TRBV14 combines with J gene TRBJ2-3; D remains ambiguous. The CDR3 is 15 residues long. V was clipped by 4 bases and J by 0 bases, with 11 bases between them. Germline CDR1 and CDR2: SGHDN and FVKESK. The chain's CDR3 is CASSRQLLSTDTQYF. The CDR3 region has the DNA TGTGCCAGCAGCCGCCAGTTGCTTAGCACAGATACGCAGTATTTT.

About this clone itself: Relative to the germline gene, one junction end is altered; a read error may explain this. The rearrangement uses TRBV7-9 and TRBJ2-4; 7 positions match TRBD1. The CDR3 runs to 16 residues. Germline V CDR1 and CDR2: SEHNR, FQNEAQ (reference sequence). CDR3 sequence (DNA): TGTGCCAGCAGCTCGGGACAGCTCCTGGTTGAGCCCCCGGGAAACTTC. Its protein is CASSSGQLLVEPPGNF.

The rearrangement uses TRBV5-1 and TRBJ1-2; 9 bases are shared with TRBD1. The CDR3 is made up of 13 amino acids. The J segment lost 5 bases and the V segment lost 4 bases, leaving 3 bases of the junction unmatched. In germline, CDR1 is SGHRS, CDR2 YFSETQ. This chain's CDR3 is CASSLDRGYGYTF. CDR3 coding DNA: TGCGCCAGCAGCCTTGACAGGGGGTATGGCTACACCTTC.

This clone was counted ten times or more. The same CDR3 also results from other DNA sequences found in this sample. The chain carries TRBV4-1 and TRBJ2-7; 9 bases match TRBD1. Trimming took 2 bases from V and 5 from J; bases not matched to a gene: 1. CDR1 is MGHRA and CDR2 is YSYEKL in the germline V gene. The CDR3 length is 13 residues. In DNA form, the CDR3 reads TGCGCCAGCAGCCAAAGACAGGGGGACGAGCAGTACTTC. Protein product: CASSQRQGDEQYF.

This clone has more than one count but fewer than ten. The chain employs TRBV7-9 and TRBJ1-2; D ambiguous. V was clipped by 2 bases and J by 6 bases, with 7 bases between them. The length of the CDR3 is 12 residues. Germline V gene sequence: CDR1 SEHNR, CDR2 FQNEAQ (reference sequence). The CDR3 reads CASSLIPHGYTF. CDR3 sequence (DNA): TGTGCCAGCAGCTTAATCCCGCATGGCTACACCTTC.

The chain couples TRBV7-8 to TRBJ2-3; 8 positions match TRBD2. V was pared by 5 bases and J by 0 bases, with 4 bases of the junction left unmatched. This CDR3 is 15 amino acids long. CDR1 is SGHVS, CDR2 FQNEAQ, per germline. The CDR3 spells CASSERETSTDTQYF. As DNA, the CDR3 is TGTGCCAGCAGCGAGCGGGAGACTAGCACAGATACGCAGTATTTT.

For the CDR3, the DNA is TGTGCCAGCAGCCCGCCGGGAGGGTGGAATGAAAAACTGTTTTTT. It encodes CASSPPGGWNEKLFF. The chain employs TRBV6-1 and TRBJ1-4; no definite D call. The CDR3 is 15 amino acids. The germline V gene encodes CDR1 MNHNS and CDR2 SASEGT. Deletions cut 6 bases from V and 5 bases from J, with 16 bases between.

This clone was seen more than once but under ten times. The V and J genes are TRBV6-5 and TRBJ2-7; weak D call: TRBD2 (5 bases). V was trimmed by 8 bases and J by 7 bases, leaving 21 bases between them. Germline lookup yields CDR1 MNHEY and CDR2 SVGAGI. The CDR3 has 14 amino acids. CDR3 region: CASGSRLRREEQYF. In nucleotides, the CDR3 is TGTGCCAGCGGTTCTAGGCTCCGCCGGGAAGAGCAGTACTTC.

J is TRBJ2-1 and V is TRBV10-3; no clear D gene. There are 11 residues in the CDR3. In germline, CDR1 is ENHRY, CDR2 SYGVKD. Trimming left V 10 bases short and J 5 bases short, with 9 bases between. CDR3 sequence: CATRRDNEQFF. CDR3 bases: TGTGCCACGCGACGGGACAATGAGCAGTTCTTC.

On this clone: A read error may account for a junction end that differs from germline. The CDR3 coding sequence is TGTGCCAACAGTCCGAAAGGCGGTGTTAGCAATCAGCCCCAGCATTTT. Translating gives CANSPKGGVSNQPQHF. The rearrangement joins TRBV6-6 to TRBJ1-5; D gene unclear. The CDR3 runs to 16 residues. Germline loops: CDR1 MNHNY, CDR2 SVGAGI (reference sequence).

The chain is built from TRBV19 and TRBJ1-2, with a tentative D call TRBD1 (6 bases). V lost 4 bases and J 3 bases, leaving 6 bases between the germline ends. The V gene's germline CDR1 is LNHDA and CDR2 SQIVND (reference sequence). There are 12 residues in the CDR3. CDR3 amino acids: CASSNRDYGYTF. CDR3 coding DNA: TGTGCCAGTAGTAACAGGGACTATGGCTACACCTTC. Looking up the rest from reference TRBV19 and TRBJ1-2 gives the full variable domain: DGGITQSPKYLFRKEGQNVTLSCEQNLNHDAMYWYRQDPGQGLRLIYYSQIVNDFQKGDIAEGYSVSREKKESFPLTVTSAQKNPTAFYLCASSNRDYGYTFGSGTRLTVV.

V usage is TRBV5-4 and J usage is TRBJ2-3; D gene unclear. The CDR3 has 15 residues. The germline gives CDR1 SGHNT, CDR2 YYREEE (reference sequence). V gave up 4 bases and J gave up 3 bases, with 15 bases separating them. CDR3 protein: CASSPSNLGTDTQYF. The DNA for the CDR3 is TGTGCCAGCAGCCCCTCTAACTTAGGGACAGATACGCAGTATTTT.

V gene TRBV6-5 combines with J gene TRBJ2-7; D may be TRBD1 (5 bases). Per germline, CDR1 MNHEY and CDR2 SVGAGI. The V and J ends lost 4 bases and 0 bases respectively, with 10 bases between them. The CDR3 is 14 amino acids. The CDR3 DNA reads TGTGCCAGCAGTTCCCAGGGTATCTCCTACGAGCAGTACTTC. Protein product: CASSSQGISYEQYF.

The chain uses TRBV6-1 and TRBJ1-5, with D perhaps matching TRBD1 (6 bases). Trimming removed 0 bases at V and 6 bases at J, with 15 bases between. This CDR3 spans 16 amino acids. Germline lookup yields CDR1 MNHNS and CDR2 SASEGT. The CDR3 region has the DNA TGTGCCAGCAGTGAAGCGGGGCAGGGAGGGGGTCAGCCCCAGCATTTT. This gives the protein CASSEAGQGGGQPQHF.

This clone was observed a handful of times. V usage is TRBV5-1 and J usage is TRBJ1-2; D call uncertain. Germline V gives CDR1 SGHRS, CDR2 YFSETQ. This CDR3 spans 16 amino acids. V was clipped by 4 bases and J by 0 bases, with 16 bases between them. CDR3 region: CASSPSPGNTNYGYTF. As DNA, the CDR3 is TGCGCCAGCAGCCCGAGCCCGGGCAACACTAACTATGGCTACACCTTC.

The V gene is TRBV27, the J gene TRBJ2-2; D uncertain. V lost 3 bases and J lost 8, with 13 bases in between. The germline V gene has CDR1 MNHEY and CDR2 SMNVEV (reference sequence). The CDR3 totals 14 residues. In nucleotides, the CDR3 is TGTGCCAGCAGTTTTCGGCAGCCTCAGGGGGAGCTGTTTTTT. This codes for CASSFRQPQGELFF.

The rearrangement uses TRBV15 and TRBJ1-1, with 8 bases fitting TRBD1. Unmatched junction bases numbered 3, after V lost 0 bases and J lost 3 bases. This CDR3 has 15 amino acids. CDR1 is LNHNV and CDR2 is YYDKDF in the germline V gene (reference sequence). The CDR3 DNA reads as TGTGCCACCAGCAGAGACCCGGGACAGGACACTGAAGCTTTCTTT. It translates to CATSRDPGQDTEAFF.

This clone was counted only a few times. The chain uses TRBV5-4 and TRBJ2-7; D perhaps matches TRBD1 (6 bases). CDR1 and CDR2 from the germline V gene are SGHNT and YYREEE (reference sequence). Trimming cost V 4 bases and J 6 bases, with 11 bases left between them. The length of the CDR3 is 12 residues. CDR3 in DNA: TGTGCCAGCAGCCTGCAGGGGACCGAGCAGTACTTC. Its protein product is CASSLQGTEQYF.

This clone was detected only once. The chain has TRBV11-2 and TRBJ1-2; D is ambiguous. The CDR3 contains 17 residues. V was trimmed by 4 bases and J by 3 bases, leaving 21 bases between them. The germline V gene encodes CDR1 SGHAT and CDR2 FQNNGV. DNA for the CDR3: TGTGCCAGCAGCTCCCCTCGTTTGGGCCCTGGTCACTATGGCTACACCTTC. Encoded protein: CASSSPRLGPGHYGYTF.

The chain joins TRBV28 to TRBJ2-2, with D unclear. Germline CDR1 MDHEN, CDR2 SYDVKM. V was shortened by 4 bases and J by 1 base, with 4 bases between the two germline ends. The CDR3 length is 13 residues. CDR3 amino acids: CASSSGNTGELFF. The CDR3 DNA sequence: TGTGCCAGCAGTTCTGGGAACACCGGGGAGCTGTTTTTT. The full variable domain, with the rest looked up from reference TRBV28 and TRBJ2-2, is DVKVTQSSRYLVKRTGEKVFLECVQDMDHENMFWYRQDPGLGLRLIYFSYDVKMKEKGDIPEGYSVSREKKERFSLILESASTNQTSMYLCASSSGNTGELFFGEGSRLTVL.

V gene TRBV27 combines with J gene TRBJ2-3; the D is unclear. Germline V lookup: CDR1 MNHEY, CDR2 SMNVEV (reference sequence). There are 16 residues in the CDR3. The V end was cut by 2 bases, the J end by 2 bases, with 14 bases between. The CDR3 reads CASSLRTPSATDTQYF. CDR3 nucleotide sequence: TGTGCCAGCAGTTTAAGAACGCCCTCCGCCACAGATACGCAGTATTTT.

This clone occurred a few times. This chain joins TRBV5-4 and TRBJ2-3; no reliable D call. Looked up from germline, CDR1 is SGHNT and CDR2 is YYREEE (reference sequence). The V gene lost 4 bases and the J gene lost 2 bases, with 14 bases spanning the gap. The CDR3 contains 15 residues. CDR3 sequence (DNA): TGTGCCAGCAGCCCCATTTTAGAGACCACAGATACGCAGTATTTT. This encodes CASSPILETTDTQYF.

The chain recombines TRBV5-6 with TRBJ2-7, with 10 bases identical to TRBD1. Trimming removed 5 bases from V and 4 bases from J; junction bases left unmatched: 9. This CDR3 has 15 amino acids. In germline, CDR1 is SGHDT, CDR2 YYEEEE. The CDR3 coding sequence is TGTGCCAGCAGAAAGGGACAGGGGTTATTGTACGAGCAGTACTTC. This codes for CASRKGQGLLYEQYF.